The rows below give T cell receptor beta chains drawn from one sample of a study of blood T cell repertoires in COVID-19. The table came from immunoSEQ multiplex PCR; TCRdb's copy has only in-frame clones and leaves some out. The sample carries 150,000 to 160,000 clones, approximately 86% recorded once. The sequencing sample was made of peripheral blood. The receptors were sampled from a woman aged 70-85 years with acute or convalescent COVID-19. CDR3s leave out the opening cysteine and the closing phenylalanine or tryptophan.

v_call,cdr3_aa
TRBV6-5,ASSRRTGRNQPQH
TRBV18,ASSPGTGARLEQF
TRBV7-7,ASSLARNTEAF
TRBV4-3,ASSQGPGGWTEAF
TRBV18,ASSPRETGVGYEQY
TRBV28,ASSDLTGGTGNTIY
TRBV5-1,ASSLAGQGPGNTIY
TRBV7-9,ARGDENTGELF
TRBV28,ASGRGRGVEY
TRBV28,ASSFAGGGSYNEQF
TRBV18,ASSPNGQGGDIQY
TRBV2,ASREGTGGADTQY
TRBV5-1,ASKTGSADTQY
TRBV3-1/TRBV3-2,ASSPQGLNTEAF
TRBV12-5,ASGFTRTGGDANTGELF
TRBV30,ACATGNSNQPQH
TRBV10-1,ATSGRYSGANVLT
TRBV19,ASRTRQDNNEQF
TRBV5-4,ASSDGGRTTNEKLF
TRBV5-1,ASSPGDSNYGYT
TRBV7-8,ASSLNPGHLTGELF
TRBV19,ASSNLTGENQPQH
TRBV9,ASSGRGDLPDTQY
TRBV19,ASSDRAMGGYT
TRBV2,ASSRPGQGFRGYT
TRBV5-1,ASSQGSSEQF
TRBV7-2,ASSFPGGSTDTQY
TRBV6-5,ASTSGGGTGELF
TRBV30,ACRDRASYEQY
TRBV7-9,ASSPGQGAPGNTIY
TRBV2,ASSPRASGGAHEQF
TRBV18,ASSPQGRANQPQH
TRBV6-5,ASRQSGMSGNTIY
TRBV7-8,ASSLQGTYGYT
TRBV2,ATIRTEAF
TRBV7-9,ASSPKRDTQY
TRBV24-1,ATSDSTGYNQPQH
TRBV7-9,ASSGSGTASYEQY
TRBV10-2,ASSDKTQGIITGYT
TRBV18,ASSPQGLAGISGANVLT
TRBV10-3,AISAGQGNTEAF